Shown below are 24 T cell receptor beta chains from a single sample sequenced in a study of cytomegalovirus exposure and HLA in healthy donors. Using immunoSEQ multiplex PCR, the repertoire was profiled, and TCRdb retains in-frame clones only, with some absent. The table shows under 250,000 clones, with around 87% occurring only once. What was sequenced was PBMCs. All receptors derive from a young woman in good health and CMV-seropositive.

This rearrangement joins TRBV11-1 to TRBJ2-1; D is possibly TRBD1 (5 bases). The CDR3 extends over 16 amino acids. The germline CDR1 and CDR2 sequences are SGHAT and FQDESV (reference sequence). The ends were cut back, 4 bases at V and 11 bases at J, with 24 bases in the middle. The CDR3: CASSSRPDTPRAQQFF. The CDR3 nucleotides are TGTGCCAGCAGCTCCAGACCGGACACACCCCGCGCCCAGCAGTTCTTC.

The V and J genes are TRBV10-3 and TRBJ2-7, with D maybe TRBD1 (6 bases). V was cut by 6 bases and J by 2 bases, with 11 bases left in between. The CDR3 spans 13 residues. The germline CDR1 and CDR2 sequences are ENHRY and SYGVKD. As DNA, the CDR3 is TGTGCCATCAGGGTCGGGACAACCTACGAGCAGTACTTC. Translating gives CAIRVGTTYEQYF.

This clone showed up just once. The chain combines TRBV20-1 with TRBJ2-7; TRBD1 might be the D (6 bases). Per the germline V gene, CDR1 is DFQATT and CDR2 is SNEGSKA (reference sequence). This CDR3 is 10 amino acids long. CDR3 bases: TGCATTGCCGTGGGGGCGAAGCAGTACTTC. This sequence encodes CIAVGAKQYF.

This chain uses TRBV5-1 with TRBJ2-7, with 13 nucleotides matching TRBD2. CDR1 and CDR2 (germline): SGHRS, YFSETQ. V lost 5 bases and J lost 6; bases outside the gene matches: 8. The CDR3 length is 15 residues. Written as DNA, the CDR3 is TGCGCCAGCAGTTTCGGACTAGCGGGAGTTGGCGAGCAGTACTTC. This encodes CASSFGLAGVGEQYF.

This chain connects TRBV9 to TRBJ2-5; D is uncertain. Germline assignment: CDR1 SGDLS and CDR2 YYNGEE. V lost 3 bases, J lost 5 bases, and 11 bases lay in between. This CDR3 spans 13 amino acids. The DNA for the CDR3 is TGTGCCAGCAGCGCGACTCTCCCCGAGACCCAGTACTTC. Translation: CASSATLPETQYF.

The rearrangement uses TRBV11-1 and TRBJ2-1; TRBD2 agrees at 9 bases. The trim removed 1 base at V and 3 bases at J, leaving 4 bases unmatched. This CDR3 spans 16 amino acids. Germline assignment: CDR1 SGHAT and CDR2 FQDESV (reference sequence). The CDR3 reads CASSLGRLADYNEQFF. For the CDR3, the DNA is TGTGCCAGCAGCTTAGGGAGACTAGCGGACTACAATGAGCAGTTCTTC. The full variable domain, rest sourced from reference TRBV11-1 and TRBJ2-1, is EAEVAQSPRYKITEKSQAVAFWCDPISGHATLYWYRQILGQGPELLVQFQDESVVDDSQLPKDRFSAERLKGVDSTLKIQPAELGDSAMYLCASSLGRLADYNEQFFGPGTRLTVL.

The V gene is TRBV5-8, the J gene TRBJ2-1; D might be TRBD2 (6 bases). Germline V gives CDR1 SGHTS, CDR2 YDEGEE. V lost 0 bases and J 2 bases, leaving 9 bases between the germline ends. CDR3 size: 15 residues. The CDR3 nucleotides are TGTGCCAGCAGCTTGGGTAGCGGTACCTACAATGAGCAGTTCTTC. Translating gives CASSLGSGTYNEQFF.

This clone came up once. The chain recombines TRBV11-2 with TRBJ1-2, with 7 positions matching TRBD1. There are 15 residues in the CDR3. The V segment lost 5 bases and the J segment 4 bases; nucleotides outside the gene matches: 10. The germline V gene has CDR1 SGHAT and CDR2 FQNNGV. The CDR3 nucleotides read TGTGCCAGCAGCCCAGGGACAGCACTTCCCTATGGCTACACCTTC. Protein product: CASSPGTALPYGYTF.

The CDR3: CASSLGGVGEQYF. CDR3 sequence (DNA): TGTGCCAGCAGCTTAGGGGGGGTTGGGGAGCAGTACTTC. This chain connects TRBV11-3 to TRBJ2-7, with TRBD2 as a possible D gene (6 bases). Germline CDR1 SGHNT, CDR2 YENEEA. The CDR3 has 13 residues. V gave up 1 base and J gave up 7 bases, with 11 bases separating them.

The CDR3 protein is CASSSEQGGAYGYTF. CDR3 coding DNA: TGTGCCAGCAGCTCTGAACAGGGGGGAGCCTATGGCTACACCTTC. This chain uses TRBV7-3 with TRBJ1-2; 8 bases are a match to TRBD1. This CDR3 has 15 amino acids. With V trimmed by 4 bases and J by 4 bases, 8 bases remained unmatched. Germline V lookup: CDR1 SGHTA, CDR2 FQGTGA.

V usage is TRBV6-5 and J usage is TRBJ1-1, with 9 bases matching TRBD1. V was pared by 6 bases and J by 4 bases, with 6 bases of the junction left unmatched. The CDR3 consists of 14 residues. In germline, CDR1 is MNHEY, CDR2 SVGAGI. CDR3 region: CASRSGTGPTEAFF. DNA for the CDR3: TGTGCCAGCAGGTCCGGGACAGGGCCCACTGAAGCTTTCTTT.

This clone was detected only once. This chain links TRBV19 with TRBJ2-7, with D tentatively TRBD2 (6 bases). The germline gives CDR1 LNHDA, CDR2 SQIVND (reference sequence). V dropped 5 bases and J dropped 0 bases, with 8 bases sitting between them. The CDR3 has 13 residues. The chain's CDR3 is CASSDSGSYEQYF. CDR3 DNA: TGTGCCAGTAGTGATAGCGGCTCCTACGAGCAGTACTTC.

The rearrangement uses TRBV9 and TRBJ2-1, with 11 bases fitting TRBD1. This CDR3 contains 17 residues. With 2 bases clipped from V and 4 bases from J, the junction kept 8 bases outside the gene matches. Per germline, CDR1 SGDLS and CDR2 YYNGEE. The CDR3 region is CASSVGGTGGAYNEQFF. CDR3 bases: TGTGCCAGCAGCGTCGGTGGGACAGGGGGTGCTTACAATGAGCAGTTCTTC.

The CDR3 DNA follows: TGTGCCAGCAGTTACTCGGGACAGGGGGCTGATGAGCAGTTCTTC. Translated: CASSYSGQGADEQFF. The chain links TRBV6-5 to TRBJ2-1; 12 bases are a match to TRBD1. CDR1 is MNHEY, CDR2 SVGAGI, per germline. V lost 0 bases, J lost 8 bases, and 2 bases stayed unmatched. The CDR3 runs to 15 residues.

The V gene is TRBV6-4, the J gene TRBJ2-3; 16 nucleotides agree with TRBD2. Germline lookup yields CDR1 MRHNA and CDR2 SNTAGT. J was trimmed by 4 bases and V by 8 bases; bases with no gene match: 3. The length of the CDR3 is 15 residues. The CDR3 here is CASSGLAGGPDTQYF. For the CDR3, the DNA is TGTGCCAGCTCGGGACTAGCGGGAGGGCCAGATACGCAGTATTTT.

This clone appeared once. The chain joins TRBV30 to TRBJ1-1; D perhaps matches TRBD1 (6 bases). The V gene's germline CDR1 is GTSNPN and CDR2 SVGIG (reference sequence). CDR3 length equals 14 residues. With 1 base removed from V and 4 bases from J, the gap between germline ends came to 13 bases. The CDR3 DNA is TGTGCCTGGAGTGAGCAGGGGCCCGGCACTGAAGCTTTCTTT. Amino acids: CAWSEQGPGTEAFF. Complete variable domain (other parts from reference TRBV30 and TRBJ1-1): SQTIHQWPATLVQPVGSPLSLECTVEGTSNPNLYWYRQAAGRGLQLLFYSVGIGQISSEVPQNLSASRPQDRQFILSSKKLLLSDSGFYLCAWSEQGPGTEAFFGQGTRLTVV.

CDR3 protein: CASSVEVSGTSGYNEQFF. DNA for the CDR3: TGTGCCAGCAGCGTAGAAGTGTCCGGGACTAGCGGCTACAATGAGCAGTTCTTC. The chain combines TRBV9 with TRBJ2-1; 11 positions agree with TRBD2. CDR3 length equals 18 residues. Per the germline V gene, CDR1 is SGDLS and CDR2 is YYNGEE. J gave up 3 bases and V 0 bases, and 8 bases lay outside the gene matches. The full variable domain, with the rest looked up from reference TRBV9 and TRBJ2-1, is DSGVTQTPKHLITATGQRVTLRCSPRSGDLSVYWYQQSLDQGLQFLIQYYNGEERAKGNILERFSAQQFPDLHSELNLSSLELGDSALYFCASSVEVSGTSGYNEQFFGPGTRLTVL.

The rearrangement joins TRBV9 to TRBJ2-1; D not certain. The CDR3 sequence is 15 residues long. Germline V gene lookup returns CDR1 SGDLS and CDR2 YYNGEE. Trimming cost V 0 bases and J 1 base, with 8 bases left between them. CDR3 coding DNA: TGTGCCAGCAGCGTAGAACCGGTTTCCTACAATGAGCAGTTCTTC. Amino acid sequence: CASSVEPVSYNEQFF. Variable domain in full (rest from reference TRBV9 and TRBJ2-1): DSGVTQTPKHLITATGQRVTLRCSPRSGDLSVYWYQQSLDQGLQFLIQYYNGEERAKGNILERFSAQQFPDLHSELNLSSLELGDSALYFCASSVEPVSYNEQFFGPGTRLTVL.

Written as DNA, the CDR3 is TGCGCCAGCAGCGACCCAAGCGGGAGTCGCGAGCAGTACTTC. This encodes CASSDPSGSREQYF. V and J are TRBV5-1 and TRBJ2-7; the match to TRBD2 covers 8 bases. The J segment lost 6 bases and the V segment lost 4 bases, leaving 9 bases of the junction unmatched. CDR3 length: 14 residues. CDR1 and CDR2 from the germline V gene are SGHRS and YFSETQ.

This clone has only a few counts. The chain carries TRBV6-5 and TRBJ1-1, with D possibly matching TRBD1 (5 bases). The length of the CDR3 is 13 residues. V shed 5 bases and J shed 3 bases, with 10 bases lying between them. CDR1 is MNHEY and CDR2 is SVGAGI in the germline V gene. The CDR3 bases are TGTGCCAGCAGTAGAGACAGCCACACTGAAGCTTTCTTT. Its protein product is CASSRDSHTEAFF.

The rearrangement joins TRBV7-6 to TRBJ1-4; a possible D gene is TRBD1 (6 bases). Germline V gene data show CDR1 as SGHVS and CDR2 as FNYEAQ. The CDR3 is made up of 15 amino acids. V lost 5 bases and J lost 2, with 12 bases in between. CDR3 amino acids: CASSHTGPTNEKLFF. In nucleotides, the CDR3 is TGTGCCAGCAGCCACACAGGGCCGACTAATGAAAAACTGTTTTTT.

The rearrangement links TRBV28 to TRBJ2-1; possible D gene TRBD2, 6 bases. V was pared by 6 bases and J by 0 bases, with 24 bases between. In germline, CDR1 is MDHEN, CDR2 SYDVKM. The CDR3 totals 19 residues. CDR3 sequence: CASSPPRRALVSSYNEQFF. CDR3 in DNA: TGTGCCAGCAGCCCGCCGCGGAGGGCGCTCGTAAGCTCCTACAATGAGCAGTTCTTC.

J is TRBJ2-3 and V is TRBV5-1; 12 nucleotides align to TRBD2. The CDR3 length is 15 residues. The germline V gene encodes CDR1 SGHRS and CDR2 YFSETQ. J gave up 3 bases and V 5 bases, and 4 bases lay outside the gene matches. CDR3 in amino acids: CASSLAGGGTDTQYF. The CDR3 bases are TGCGCCAGCAGTCTAGCGGGAGGGGGGACAGATACGCAGTATTTT.

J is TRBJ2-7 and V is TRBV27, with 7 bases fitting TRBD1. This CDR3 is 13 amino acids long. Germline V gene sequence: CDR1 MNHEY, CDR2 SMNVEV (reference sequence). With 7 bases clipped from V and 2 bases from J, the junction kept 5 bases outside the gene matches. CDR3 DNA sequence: TGTGCCAGCACGGCTCAGGGGGCCTACGAGCAGTACTTC. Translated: CASTAQGAYEQYF.